The 24 T cell receptor beta chains in this list originate from one sample, sequenced in a study of response to subunit inactivated influenza vaccine. TCRdb reanalysed the RT-PCR reads using MiXCR and keeps one entry per CDR3 protein. The sample carries about 610,000 distinct CDR3 sequences, 14% recorded once. This specimen was PBMCs from blood, taken about 12 days after vaccination. These receptors came from a man between 45 and 60 years old who received an inactivated influenza vaccine.

This clonotype was seen more than once but under ten times. The rearrangement joins TRBV5-1 to TRBJ1-1, with no clear D. CDR3 size: 16 residues. Germline-derived CDR1 and CDR2 are SGHRS and YFSETQ. V was cut by 4 bases and J by 0 bases, with 16 bases left in between. The CDR3 sequence: CASSIGPWEMNTEAFF. The CDR3 DNA is TGCGCCAGCAGCATCGGACCTTGGGAAATGAACACTGAAGCTTTCTTT.

The chain links TRBV7-9 to TRBJ2-1; TRBD2 matches at 10 bases. With V trimmed by 5 bases and J by 8 bases, 6 bases remained unmatched. CDR3 length: 14 amino acids. Germline V gene sequence: CDR1 SEHNR, CDR2 FQNEAQ (reference sequence). The CDR3 DNA is TGTGCCAGCAGCATGGCCGGGACTAGCGATGAGCAGTTCTTC. It specifies CASSMAGTSDEQFF.

This clonotype has a count of ten or more. This chain joins TRBV20-1 and TRBJ2-3, with D perhaps matching TRBD2 (5 bases). Trimming removed 0 bases at V and 0 bases at J, with 13 bases between. Germline-derived CDR1 and CDR2 are DFQATT and SNEGSKA (reference sequence). This CDR3 comprises 16 residues. CDR3 protein: CSARDVLGISTDTQYF. The CDR3 DNA is TGCAGTGCTAGAGATGTACTCGGGATTAGCACAGATACGCAGTATTTT.

The rearrangement joins TRBV5-6 to TRBJ1-5; TRBD1 is a possible D gene (5 bases). The germline CDR1 and CDR2 sequences are SGHDT and YYEEEE. V was pared by 1 base and J by 3 bases, with 14 bases between. The CDR3 consists of 16 residues. In DNA form, the CDR3 reads TGTGCCAGCAGCTTGATCGGCGGGGGAAACAATCAGCCCCAGCATTTT. Protein sequence: CASSLIGGGNNQPQHF.

V is TRBV12-3 or TRBV12-4 and J is TRBJ2-7; D gene uncertain. V was clipped by 2 bases and J by 5 bases, with 10 bases between them. The CDR3 contains 13 residues. CDR3 nucleotides: TGTGCCAGCAGTTTAAGATCCGCGAACGAGCAGTACTTC. This sequence encodes CASSLRSANEQYF.

The V gene is TRBV25-1, the J gene TRBJ2-5; 10 bases align to TRBD1. V was pared by 5 bases and J by 5 bases, with 2 bases of the junction left unmatched. From germline, CDR1 is MGHDK and CDR2 SYGVNS. This CDR3 contains 13 residues. CDR3 in DNA: TGTGCCAGCAGTAAGGACAGGGGGGAGACCCAGTACTTC. This translates into CASSKDRGETQYF.

This chain joins TRBV29-1 and TRBJ2-7; possibly TRBD2 for D (5 bases). Trimming cost V 1 base and J 3 bases, with 13 bases left between them. The CDR3 consists of 14 residues. The V gene's germline CDR1 is SQVTM and CDR2 ANQGSEA. CDR3 coding DNA: TGCAGCGTTGAAGTTCGGGGAAGGGACTACGAGCAGTACTTC. Protein sequence: CSVEVRGRDYEQYF.

This clonotype was counted a few times. The chain combines TRBV19 with TRBJ2-7, with 7 bases fitting TRBD2. The CDR3 contains 14 residues. The germline gives CDR1 LNHDA, CDR2 SQIVND (reference sequence). The ends lost 7 bases at V and 0 bases at J; junction bases unmatched: 6. The CDR3 bases are TGTGCCAGTACGGGCGGGGGTCCCTCCTACGAGCAGTACTTC. It encodes CASTGGGPSYEQYF.

Worth noting for this clonotype: Germline and junction disagree at one end, which may indicate a read error. The chain links TRBV11-2 to TRBJ2-1; TRBD2 matches 9 bases. The CDR3 consists of 20 residues. CDR1 and CDR2 (germline): SGHAT, FQNNGV. CDR3 DNA: TGCGCCAGCAGCTTCCCGCGGGGGGGACTAGGGGGTGGATCCTACAATGAGCAGTTCTTC. Its protein product is CASSFPRGGLGGGSYNEQFF.

The rearrangement uses TRBV20-1 and TRBJ2-7; D is unclear. Germline values: CDR1 DFQATT, CDR2 SNEGSKA (reference sequence). V lost 3 bases and J 3 bases, leaving 15 bases between the germline ends. This CDR3 region has 14 residues. CDR3 DNA: TGCAGTGCTAGGAGTTGGGTAAGCAACTACGAGCAGTACTTC. Translation gives CSARSWVSNYEQYF.

This chain joins TRBV7-8 and TRBJ2-6; D gene ambiguous. Per germline, CDR1 SGHVS and CDR2 FQNEAQ. V lost 0 bases and J lost 0, with 15 bases in between. The CDR3 totals 19 residues. Written as DNA, the CDR3 is TGTGCCAGCAGCTTAGCCCGACTCACGAGACGCTCTGGGGCCAACGTCCTGACTTTC. This encodes CASSLARLTRRSGANVLTF. The full variable domain, with the rest looked up from reference TRBV7-8 and TRBJ2-6, is GAGVSQSPRYKVAKRGQDVALRCDPISGHVSLFWYQQALGQGPEFLTYFQNEAQLDKSGLPSDRFFAERPEGSVSTLKIQRTQQEDSAVYLCASSLARLTRRSGANVLTFGAGSRLTVL.

This chain joins TRBV4-1 and TRBJ1-3; D is ambiguous. V lost 3 bases, J lost 0 bases, and 12 bases lay in between. The V gene's germline CDR1 is MGHRA and CDR2 YSYEKL. CDR3 length equals 16 residues. The CDR3 DNA reads as TGCGCCAGCAGCCAGGGAATAGGCCGCTCTGGAAACACCATATATTTT. Encoded protein: CASSQGIGRSGNTIYF.

This clonotype has only a few counts. The rearrangement uses TRBV6-1 and TRBJ2-1; D unresolved. Trimming shortened V by 8 bases and J by 2 bases, and 16 bases separated the two germline ends. Germline V gene lookup returns CDR1 MNHNS and CDR2 SASEGT. There are 15 residues in the CDR3. This CDR3 is CASDPDMRAYNEQFF. The CDR3 nucleotides are TGTGCCAGCGACCCCGATATGCGCGCCTACAATGAGCAGTTCTTC.

There are many counts of this clonotype. The CDR3 here is CASSEPGQGRYGYTF. The CDR3 DNA reads TGTGCCAGCAGCGAGCCGGGACAGGGGAGGTATGGCTACACCTTC. The chain has TRBV5-5 and TRBJ1-2, with 10 bases aligning to TRBD1. V was pared by 4 bases and J by 5 bases, with 8 bases of the junction left unmatched. This CDR3 has 15 residues. The germline V gene encodes CDR1 SGHKS and CDR2 YYEKEE (reference sequence).

This clonotype was observed many times. The chain carries TRBV7-9 and TRBJ1-2; D is undetermined. CDR1 is SEHNR and CDR2 is FQNEAQ in the germline V gene (reference sequence). The CDR3 length is 12 residues. Trimming took 6 bases from V and 7 from J, leaving 12 bases between them. CDR3 DNA: TGTGCCAGCAGGTTATCCTCCGGTGGCTACACCTTC. It translates to CASRLSSGGYTF.

This chain uses TRBV7-9 with TRBJ2-7; D possibly matches TRBD1 or TRBD2 (6 bases each). The CDR3 sequence is 15 residues long. Per the germline V gene, CDR1 is SEHNR and CDR2 is FQNEAQ (reference sequence). The V and J ends lost 5 bases and 2 bases respectively, with 16 bases between them. This CDR3 is CASSHNGGSAYEQYF. The CDR3, as DNA: TGTGCCAGCAGCCACAACGGGGGCAGCGCCTACGAGCAGTACTTC.

A few counts support this clonotype. The genes are TRBV20-1 and TRBJ1-2; weak D call: TRBD1 (6 bases). The CDR3 spans 13 residues. V lost 0 bases and J lost 7, with 12 bases in between. Germline V gene data show CDR1 as DFQATT and CDR2 as SNEGSKA (reference sequence). The CDR3 DNA is TGCAGTGCTAGAGACCGACGGACAGTTGGCTACACCTTC. Translating it yields CSARDRRTVGYTF.

This clonotype was counted between two and nine times. V is TRBV7-8 and J is TRBJ2-1; D perhaps matches TRBD1 (6 bases). The V and J ends lost 4 bases and 2 bases respectively, with 15 bases between them. The CDR3 covers 16 residues. Germline V gene sequence: CDR1 SGHVS, CDR2 FQNEAQ. The CDR3, as DNA: TGTGCCAGCAGCTCATCAGGGACAAACGCCTACAATGAGCAGTTCTTC. This translates into CASSSSGTNAYNEQFF.

This clonotype came up a few times. The chain has TRBV7-2 and TRBJ2-7; 9 nucleotides agree with TRBD2. The germline gives CDR1 SGHTA, CDR2 FQGNSA. After removal of 1 base from V and 8 bases from J, the junction contained 3 bases not matched to a gene. The CDR3 is 13 amino acids. The CDR3 protein is CASSLGREGQQYF. CDR3 coding DNA: TGTGCCAGCAGCTTAGGGCGGGAGGGTCAGCAGTACTTC. Looking up the rest from reference TRBV7-2 and TRBJ2-7 gives the full variable domain: GAGVSQSPSNKVTEKGKDVELRCDPISGHTALYWYRQSLGQGLEFLIYFQGNSAPDKSGLPSDRFSAERTGGSVSTLTIQRTQQEDSAVYLCASSLGREGQQYFGPGTRLTVT.

The rearrangement links TRBV5-1 to TRBJ1-2; 8 bases are a match to TRBD1. CDR3 length equals 16 residues. CDR1 is SGHRS and CDR2 is YFSETQ in the germline V gene. Trimming took 4 bases from V and 5 from J; bases not matched to a gene: 13. CDR3 DNA sequence: TGCGCCAGCAGCGAGGACAGGGCTACGGAAGGGTATGGCTACACCTTC. Amino acids: CASSEDRATEGYGYTF. Full variable domain (outside the CDR3, taken from reference TRBV5-1 and TRBJ1-2): KAGVTQTPRYLIKTRGQQVTLSCSPISGHRSVSWYQQTPGQGLQFLFEYFSETQRNKGNFPGRFSGRQFSNSRSEMNVSTLELGDSALYLCASSEDRATEGYGYTFGSGTRLTVV.

This clonotype was seen ten or more times. The chain is built from TRBV28 and TRBJ2-1; D may be TRBD2 (5 bases). Between the trimmed V and J ends, which lost 1 base and 3 bases, there was a span of 7 bases. Germline-derived CDR1 and CDR2 are MDHEN and SYDVKM. The CDR3 length is 14 residues. CDR3 DNA: TGTGCCAGCAGTTTATATCGGGACTACAATGAGCAGTTCTTC. It encodes CASSLYRDYNEQFF.

The chain links TRBV10-3 to TRBJ2-1; 9 bases map to TRBD2. The CDR3 is 13 amino acids. Germline V gives CDR1 ENHRY, CDR2 SYGVKD. The V segment lost 11 bases and the J segment 7 bases; nucleotides outside the gene matches: 9. DNA for the CDR3: TGTGCCCTCCAGGGAGCGGGAGGTAATGAGCAGTTCTTC. The encoded protein is CALQGAGGNEQFF.

This clonotype was seen repeatedly, ten times or more. The CDR3, as DNA: TGTGCCAGCAGTTCTAACAGGGGGGAGGTTGAGCAGTTCTTC. This encodes CASSSNRGEVEQFF. V usage is TRBV12-3 or TRBV12-4 and J usage is TRBJ2-1; 8 nucleotides agree with TRBD1. With 4 bases clipped from V and 9 bases from J, the junction kept 8 bases outside the gene matches. This CDR3 is 14 amino acids long.

This clonotype came up many times. The rearrangement joins TRBV7-9 to TRBJ2-7; no clear D. The CDR3 sequence is 12 residues long. V lost 5 bases and J 3 bases, leaving 8 bases between the germline ends. CDR1 and CDR2 from the germline V gene are SEHNR and FQNEAQ (reference sequence). CDR3 loop: CASSRIIYEQYF. DNA of the CDR3: TGTGCCAGCAGCCGAATAATCTACGAGCAGTACTTC.